These 21 T cell receptor beta chains were sequenced from one sample in a study of OX40 agonist ivuxolimab in advanced cancers. Sequencing used immunoSEQ multiplex PCR; TCRdb keeps in-frame clones, though not all of them. The table lists approximately 66,000 clones, about 88% of them singletons. The specimen was CD4+ or CD8+ T cells sorted from blood, collected in a trial of the OX40 agonist ivuxolimab. The origin of the receptors is an adult with an advanced solid tumor such as melanoma, head and neck, liver or kidney cancer.

This clone was seen a single time. The chain carries TRBV19 and TRBJ2-2; TRBD2 aligns across 7 bases. V shed 2 bases and J 0 bases; nucleotides not matched to a gene: 3. The CDR3 runs to 16 residues. Germline values: CDR1 LNHDA, CDR2 SQIVND (reference sequence). CDR3 sequence (DNA): TGTGCCAGTAGTATACTACGGGGGGCGAACACCGGGGAGCTGTTTTTT. Its translation: CASSILRGANTGELFF.

The chain is built from TRBV13 and TRBJ2-3; 10 bases map to TRBD1. The germline V gene has CDR1 PRHDT and CDR2 FYEKMQ (reference sequence). The CDR3 is made up of 19 amino acids. Trimming took 1 base from V and 2 from J; bases not matched to a gene: 12. The CDR3: CASSLEVSGTGAYTDTQYF. CDR3 nucleotides: TGTGCCAGCAGCTTAGAAGTTTCCGGGACAGGGGCGTACACAGATACGCAGTATTTT.

This chain uses TRBV2 with TRBJ2-3; D ambiguous. The germline CDR1 and CDR2 sequences are SNHLY and FYNNEI. V was pared by 0 bases and J by 3 bases, with 16 bases between. CDR3 length: 17 residues. CDR3: CASSEARQAIGTDTQYF. The DNA for the CDR3 is TGTGCCAGCAGTGAAGCGCGCCAAGCGATCGGTACAGATACGCAGTATTTT. Full variable domain (missing parts from reference TRBV2 and TRBJ2-3): EPEVTQTPSHQVTQMGQEVILRCVPISNHLYFYWYRQILGQKVEFLVSFYNNEISEKSEIFDDQFSVERPDGSNFTLKIRSTKLEDSAMYFCASSEARQAIGTDTQYFGPGTRLTVL.

The chain links TRBV6-6 to TRBJ2-1; D remains unclear. This CDR3 has 13 amino acids. Germline V gives CDR1 MNHNY, CDR2 SVGAGI (reference sequence). Trimming cost V 7 bases and J 4 bases, with 11 bases left between them. CDR3 coding DNA: TGTGCCAGCACCCTCGGACCTTACAATGAGCAGTTCTTC. Translating it yields CASTLGPYNEQFF.

CDR3 DNA: TGTGCCAGCAGTGGTTGGGACAAGAATCAAAACTATGGCTACACCTTC. It specifies CASSGWDKNQNYGYTF. The chain links TRBV6-1 to TRBJ1-2; maybe TRBD1 (6 bases). The CDR3 runs 16 residues. Trimming removed 4 bases from V and 2 bases from J, with 17 bases in between. The germline V gene has CDR1 MNHNS and CDR2 SASEGT.

The rearrangement joins TRBV19 to TRBJ1-3; D call uncertain. Germline V gives CDR1 LNHDA, CDR2 SQIVND (reference sequence). With 7 bases removed from V and 4 bases from J, the gap between germline ends came to 20 bases. This CDR3 has 16 residues. The CDR3 reads CASTGPPDRLGNTIYF. In DNA, the CDR3 is TGTGCCAGTACGGGTCCTCCGGACCGACTAGGAAACACCATATATTTT.

This chain links TRBV5-1 with TRBJ1-2; TRBD1 might be the D (5 bases). Germline V CDR1 and CDR2: SGHRS, YFSETQ. CDR3 length: 14 residues. V dropped 2 bases and J dropped 4 bases, with 12 bases sitting between them. CDR3 residues: CASSFQGPPYGYTF. The CDR3 DNA reads TGCGCCAGCAGCTTTCAGGGACCACCCTATGGCTACACCTTC.

This sequence joins TRBV27 and TRBJ1-6; D ambiguous. V was clipped by 5 bases and J by 3 bases, with 14 bases between them. Germline V gene data show CDR1 as MNHEY and CDR2 as SMNVEV (reference sequence). This CDR3 spans 16 amino acids. CDR3 loop: CASSRSQEIYNSPLHF. DNA for the CDR3: TGTGCCAGCAGTAGATCTCAGGAGATCTATAATTCACCCCTCCACTTT.

This clone has a single count. The gene calls are TRBV14 and TRBJ1-1; possible D gene TRBD1, 5 bases. Germline values: CDR1 SGHDN, CDR2 FVKESK. Trimming pared 2 bases from V and 0 bases from J, leaving 13 bases between. CDR3 length: 16 amino acids. As DNA, the CDR3 is TGTGCCAGCAGCCAATCACCTGGACACGTGAACACTGAAGCTTTCTTT. Translating gives CASSQSPGHVNTEAFF.

This clone is a singleton in its sample. The rearrangement links TRBV6-6 to TRBJ1-6, with 7 bases lining up with TRBD1. The CDR3 has 14 amino acids. Germline CDR1 MNHNY, CDR2 SVGAGI (reference sequence). V dropped 6 bases and J dropped 7; count of bases not matched to a gene: 6. The CDR3 sequence: CASSHGTVNSPLHF. The CDR3 coding sequence is TGTGCCAGCAGCCACGGGACAGTGAATTCACCCCTCCACTTT.

This chain uses TRBV14 with TRBJ2-3; D is perhaps TRBD1 (5 bases). CDR3 length equals 18 residues. V was pared by 6 bases and J by 0 bases, with 22 bases between. Germline CDR1 is SGHDN and CDR2 is FVKESK. As DNA, the CDR3 is TGTGCCAGCAGTCAAAATATCGCAGGGATGACTAGCACAGATACGCAGTATTTT. Encoded protein: CASSQNIAGMTSTDTQYF.

V gene TRBV6-1 combines with J gene TRBJ2-7; TRBD1 might be the D (6 bases). V was cut by 4 bases and J by 7 bases, with 17 bases left in between. Per germline, CDR1 MNHNS and CDR2 SASEGT. This CDR3 region has 14 residues. This CDR3 reads CASSARTDPLEQYF. DNA of the CDR3: TGTGCCAGCAGTGCGCGGACAGACCCCTTGGAGCAGTACTTC.

The J gene is TRBJ1-6, the V gene TRBV7-9; 7 nucleotides agree with TRBD1. Germline-derived CDR1 and CDR2 are SEHNR and FQNEAQ (reference sequence). CDR3 length: 18 residues. J gave up 0 bases and V 4 bases, and 9 bases lay outside the gene matches. The CDR3 DNA follows: TGTGCCAGCAGCTCCGGGGACAGCCAGAGCTCCTATAATTCACCCCTCCACTTT. Translated, it gives CASSSGDSQSSYNSPLHF.

CDR3 nucleotides: TGTGCCAGCAGTTTCCTAGCGACTAGCACAGATACGCAGTATTTT. Translated, it gives CASSFLATSTDTQYF. This chain connects TRBV6-5 to TRBJ2-3; perhaps TRBD2 as D (6 bases). Trimming stripped 4 bases from V and 0 bases from J, with 11 bases between. The CDR3 is made up of 15 amino acids. Germline CDR1 reads MNHEY; CDR2 reads SVGAGI.

V usage is TRBV6-1 and J usage is TRBJ1-2; maybe TRBD1 (6 bases). CDR3 size: 19 residues. V lost 1 base and J lost 2, with 23 bases in between. The germline V gene has CDR1 MNHNS and CDR2 SASEGT. The CDR3 sequence is CASSEESSRGRSRNYGYTF. Here the CDR3 DNA reads TGTGCCAGCAGTGAAGAAAGCTCCAGGGGTCGATCTCGGAACTATGGCTACACCTTC.

The chain has TRBV5-4 and TRBJ1-2, with D possibly matching TRBD1 (6 bases). This CDR3 has 15 amino acids. CDR1 is SGHNT, CDR2 YYREEE, per germline (reference sequence). The ends were cut back, 4 bases at V and 4 bases at J, with 17 bases in the middle. CDR3 DNA: TGTGCCAGCAGCCCCGGGGGCGGGCTATTCTATGGCTACACCTTC. Translated: CASSPGGGLFYGYTF.

The CDR3 here is CASTPSRTNYGYTF. The CDR3 bases are TGTGCCAGTACCCCCTCACGGACTAACTATGGCTACACCTTC. V usage is TRBV19 and J usage is TRBJ1-2; D unclear. V was cut by 7 bases and J by 0 bases, with 12 bases left in between. CDR1 and CDR2 from the germline V gene are LNHDA and SQIVND (reference sequence). There are 14 residues in the CDR3.

This sequence joins TRBV6-1 and TRBJ2-7; 8 bases agree with TRBD1. After removal of 11 bases from V and 2 bases from J, the junction contained 14 bases not matched to a gene. Germline V gives CDR1 MNHNS, CDR2 SASEGT. This CDR3 is 15 amino acids long. The CDR3 region has the DNA TGTGCCGGCCACGGACAGGGTTCGGTCACCTACGAGCAGTACTTC. It encodes CAGHGQGSVTYEQYF.

The chain is built from TRBV19 and TRBJ2-7; 11 positions agree with TRBD2. Germline CDR1 is LNHDA and CDR2 is SQIVND (reference sequence). Trimming cost V 5 bases and J 5 bases; bases outside gene matches: 11. CDR3 length equals 16 residues. CDR3 amino acids: CASSYIGLAGGHEQYF. The CDR3 bases are TGTGCCAGTAGTTACATCGGGCTAGCGGGGGGTCACGAGCAGTACTTC.

The chain employs TRBV7-9 and TRBJ1-2, with 8 bases aligning to TRBD1. V lost 6 bases, J lost 8 bases, and 8 bases stayed unmatched. The germline gives CDR1 SEHNR, CDR2 FQNEAQ (reference sequence). The CDR3 is 13 amino acids. The CDR3 region has the DNA TGTGCCAGCAGACCAGGGGGCGCAGAGGGCTACACCTTC. Its protein product is CASRPGGAEGYTF.

V is TRBV11-3 and J is TRBJ1-1; D is uncertain. Deletions cut 4 bases from V and 4 bases from J, with 10 bases between. Per germline, CDR1 SGHNT and CDR2 YENEEA. This CDR3 comprises 13 residues. The CDR3 DNA sequence: TGTGCCAGCAGCTCGGAGAGTGGCACTGAAGCTTTCTTT. Residues: CASSSESGTEAFF.